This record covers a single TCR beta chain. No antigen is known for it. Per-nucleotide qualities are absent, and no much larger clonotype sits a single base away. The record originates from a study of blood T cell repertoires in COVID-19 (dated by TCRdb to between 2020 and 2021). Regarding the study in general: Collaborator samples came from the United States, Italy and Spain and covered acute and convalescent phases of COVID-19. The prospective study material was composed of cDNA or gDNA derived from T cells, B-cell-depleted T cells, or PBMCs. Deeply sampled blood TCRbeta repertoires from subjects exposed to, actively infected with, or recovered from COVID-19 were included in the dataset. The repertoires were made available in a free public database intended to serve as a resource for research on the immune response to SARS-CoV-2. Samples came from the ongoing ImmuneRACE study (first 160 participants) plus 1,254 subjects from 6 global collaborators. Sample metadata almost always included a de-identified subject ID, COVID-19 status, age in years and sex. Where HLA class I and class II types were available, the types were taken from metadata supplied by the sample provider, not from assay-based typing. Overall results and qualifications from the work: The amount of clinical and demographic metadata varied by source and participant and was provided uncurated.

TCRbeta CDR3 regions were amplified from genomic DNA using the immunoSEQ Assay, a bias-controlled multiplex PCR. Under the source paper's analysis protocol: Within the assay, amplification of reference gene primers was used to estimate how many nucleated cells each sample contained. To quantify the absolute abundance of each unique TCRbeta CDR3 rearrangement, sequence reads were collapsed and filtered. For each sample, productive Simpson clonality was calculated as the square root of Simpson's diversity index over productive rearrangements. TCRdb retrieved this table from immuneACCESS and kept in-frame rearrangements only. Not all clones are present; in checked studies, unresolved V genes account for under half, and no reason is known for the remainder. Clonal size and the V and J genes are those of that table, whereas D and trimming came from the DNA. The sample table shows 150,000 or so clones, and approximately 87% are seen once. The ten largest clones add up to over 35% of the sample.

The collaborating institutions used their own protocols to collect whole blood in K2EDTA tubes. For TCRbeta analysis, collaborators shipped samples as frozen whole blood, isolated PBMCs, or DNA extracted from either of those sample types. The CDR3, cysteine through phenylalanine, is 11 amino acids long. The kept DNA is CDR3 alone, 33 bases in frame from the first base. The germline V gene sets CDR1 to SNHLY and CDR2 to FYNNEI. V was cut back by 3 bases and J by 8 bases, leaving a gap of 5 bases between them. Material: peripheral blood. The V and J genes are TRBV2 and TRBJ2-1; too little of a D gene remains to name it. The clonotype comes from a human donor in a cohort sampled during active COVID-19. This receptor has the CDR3 CASSETHEQFF. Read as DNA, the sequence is TGTGCCAGCAGTGAGACTCATGAGCAGTTCTTC. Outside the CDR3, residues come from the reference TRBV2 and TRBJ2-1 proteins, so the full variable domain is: EPEVTQTPSHQVTQMGQEVILRCVPISNHLYFYWYRQILGQKVEFLVSFYNNEISEKSEIFDDQFSVERPDGSNFTLKIRSTKLEDSAMYFCASSETHEQFFGPGTRLTVL.